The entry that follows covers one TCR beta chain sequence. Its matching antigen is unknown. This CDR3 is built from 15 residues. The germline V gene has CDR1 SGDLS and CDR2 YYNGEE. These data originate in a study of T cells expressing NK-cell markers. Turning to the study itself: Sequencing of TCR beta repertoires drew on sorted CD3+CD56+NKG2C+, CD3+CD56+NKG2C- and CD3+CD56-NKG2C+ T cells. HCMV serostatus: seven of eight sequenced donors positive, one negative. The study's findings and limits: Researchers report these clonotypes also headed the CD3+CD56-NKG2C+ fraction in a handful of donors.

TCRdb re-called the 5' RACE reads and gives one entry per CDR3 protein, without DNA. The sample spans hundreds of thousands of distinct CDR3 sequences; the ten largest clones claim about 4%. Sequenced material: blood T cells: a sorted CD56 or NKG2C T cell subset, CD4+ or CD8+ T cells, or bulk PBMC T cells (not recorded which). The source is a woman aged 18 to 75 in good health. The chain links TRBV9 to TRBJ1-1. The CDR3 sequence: CASSKSGGDRTEAFF.